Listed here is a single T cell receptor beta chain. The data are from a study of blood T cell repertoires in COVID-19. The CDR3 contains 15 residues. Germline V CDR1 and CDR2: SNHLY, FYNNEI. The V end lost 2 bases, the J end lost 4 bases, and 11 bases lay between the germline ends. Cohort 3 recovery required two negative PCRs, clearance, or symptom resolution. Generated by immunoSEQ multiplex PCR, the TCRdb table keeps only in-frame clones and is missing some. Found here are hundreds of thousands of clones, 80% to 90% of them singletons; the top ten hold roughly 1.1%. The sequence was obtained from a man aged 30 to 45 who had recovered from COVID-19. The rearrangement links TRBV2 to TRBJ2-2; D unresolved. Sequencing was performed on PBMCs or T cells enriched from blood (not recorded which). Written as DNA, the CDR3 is TGTGCCAGCAGTGAATACCTCGCCGGCACCGGGGAGCTGTTTTTT. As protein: CASSEYLAGTGELFF.